The next 21 T cell receptor beta chains were all read from a single sample in a study of T-cell reconstitution after alpha-beta-depleted transplantation in children. The library targeted TCRbeta and was prepared with unique molecular identifiers. TCRdb reprocessed the PCR reads via MiXCR and lists one record per CDR3 protein. The profile shows 800,000 to 1,000,000 distinct CDR3 sequences, roughly 29% of them singletons. The sequenced sample was PBMCs, mostly from graft donor cells, obtained 360 days after TCRalphabeta/CD19-depleted stem cell transplant. These receptors were taken from a boy younger than two who had a stem cell transplant for SCID, so the T cells may come from the graft donor.

The genes are TRBV5-1 and TRBJ2-1; 7 nucleotides agree with TRBD2. There are 15 residues in the CDR3. Germline CDR1 reads SGHRS; CDR2 reads YFSETQ. V was clipped by 3 bases and J by 3 bases; unmatched bases: 6. Here the CDR3 reads CASSSSSGLYNEQFF. CDR3 coding DNA: TGCGCCAGCAGCTCATCTAGCGGCCTCTACAATGAGCAGTTCTTC.

This chain links TRBV24-1 with TRBJ2-3; a possible D gene is TRBD2 (6 bases). The CDR3 length is 14 residues. With 4 bases removed from V and 2 bases from J, the gap between germline ends came to 9 bases. Germline CDR1 and CDR2: KGHDR and SFDVKD. In DNA form, the CDR3 reads TGTGCCACCAGTGACGGCGGGGCCACAGATACGCAGTATTTT. Its translation is CATSDGGATDTQYF.

In its sample, this clonotype was seen once. This chain links TRBV10-3 with TRBJ2-3, with unresolved D. Germline CDR1 and CDR2: ENHRY and SYGVKD. V gave up 5 bases and J gave up 2 bases, with 17 bases separating them. This CDR3 region has 16 residues. CDR3 bases: TGTGCCATCAGTTCCACGGGCAGAGGATCCACAGATACGCAGTATTTT. It yields the protein CAISSTGRGSTDTQYF.

This clonotype was found many times. One junction end does not reproduce the germline sequence, and a read error may be involved. The chain recombines TRBV5-1 with TRBJ2-2, with D possibly matching TRBD2 (5 bases). Germline V gives CDR1 SGHRS, CDR2 YFSETQ. The CDR3 has 15 residues. This CDR3 reads CASSPRTGDTGELFF. The DNA for the CDR3 is TGTGCCAGCTCTCCTCGGACCGGGGACACCGGGGAGCTGTTTTTT.

The CDR3 DNA reads as TGTGCCATCAGTCCACGACAGGGAGGGTCGTACGAGCAGTACTTC. Translating it yields CAISPRQGGSYEQYF. The chain employs TRBV10-3 and TRBJ2-7; TRBD1 or TRBD2 may be the D gene (7 bases each). CDR1 is ENHRY, CDR2 SYGVKD, per germline. The CDR3 is 15 residues long. V lost 5 bases and J 4 bases, leaving 18 bases between the germline ends.

The chain links TRBV7-2 to TRBJ2-5; D is perhaps TRBD2 (6 bases). V was clipped by 5 bases and J by 3 bases, with 16 bases between them. CDR1 and CDR2 (germline): SGHTA, FQGNSA. CDR3 length: 15 amino acids. The CDR3 DNA reads TGTGCCAGCAGCGTTGGGACGGGGAGGAAAGAGACCCAGTACTTC. Translation: CASSVGTGRKETQYF. The complete variable domain, with remaining parts taken from reference TRBV7-2 and TRBJ2-5, reads GAGVSQSPSNKVTEKGKDVELRCDPISGHTALYWYRQSLGQGLEFLIYFQGNSAPDKSGLPSDRFSAERTGGSVSTLTIQRTQQEDSAVYLCASSVGTGRKETQYFGPGTRLLVL.

V is TRBV20-1 and J is TRBJ2-1; TRBD2 matches 10 bases. Trimming took 5 bases from V and 6 from J; bases not matched to a gene: 10. Germline CDR1 and CDR2: DFQATT and SNEGSKA (reference sequence). CDR3 length equals 15 residues. CDR3 DNA sequence: TGCAGTGCTCCCAAGAATAGCGGGGGGCCCAATGAGCAGTTCTTC. Translated: CSAPKNSGGPNEQFF.

This clonotype was observed at least ten times. The chain couples TRBV6-1 to TRBJ2-7; D is possibly TRBD1 (5 bases). V dropped 5 bases and J dropped 4 bases, with 12 bases sitting between them. The CDR3 length is 13 residues. CDR1 is MNHNS and CDR2 is SASEGT in the germline V gene. The CDR3 DNA follows: TGTGCCAGCAGTCTTGACAGACTTTACGAGCAGTACTTC. This translates into CASSLDRLYEQYF.

There are a few counts of this clonotype. V is TRBV7-2 and J is TRBJ1-2; D not resolved. The germline CDR1 and CDR2 sequences are SGHTA and FQGNSA. This CDR3 region has 13 residues. V was cut by 0 bases and J by 5 bases, with 7 bases left in between. The CDR3 here is CASSLAGLYGYTF. The DNA for the CDR3 is TGTGCCAGCAGCTTAGCAGGGTTGTATGGCTACACCTTC.

In this sample, this clonotype turned up once. The CDR3 protein is CSVTGTGNTGELFF. The CDR3 nucleotides read TGCAGTGTCACCGGGACAGGGAACACCGGGGAGCTGTTTTTT. The genes are TRBV20-1 and TRBJ2-2, with 8 bases that match TRBD1. Germline values: CDR1 DFQATT, CDR2 SNEGSKA (reference sequence). This CDR3 has 14 residues. Trimming took 7 bases from V and 1 from J; bases not matched to a gene: 5.

The table lists this clonotype with a few counts. The rearrangement joins TRBV11-1 to TRBJ2-4; 9 nucleotides align to TRBD1. This CDR3 comprises 18 residues. Germline V gives CDR1 SGHAT, CDR2 FQDESV (reference sequence). V dropped 4 bases and J dropped 0; count of bases not matched to a gene: 10. DNA for the CDR3: TGTGCCAGCAGCTCTTCCCTTTGGACAGGGGTAGCCAAAAACATTCAGTACTTC. As protein: CASSSSLWTGVAKNIQYF.

There are many counts of this clonotype. The J gene is TRBJ2-7, the V gene TRBV4-2; either TRBD1 or TRBD2 may fit D (5 bases each). V was pared by 1 base and J by 2 bases, with 9 bases between. CDR3 length: 14 amino acids. CDR1 is LGHNA and CDR2 is YNFKEQ in the germline V gene. The CDR3 DNA sequence: TGTGCCAGCAGCCAAGGGGGACCAGCCTACGAGCAGTACTTC. Residues: CASSQGGPAYEQYF.

CDR3 DNA sequence: TGTGCCAGCAGTGCTCAGACAGTCGGCGAGCAGTACTTC. Protein sequence: CASSAQTVGEQYF. This chain connects TRBV2 to TRBJ2-7; a possible D gene is TRBD1 (5 bases). Deletions cut 4 bases from V and 6 bases from J, with 13 bases between. Germline CDR1 and CDR2: SNHLY and FYNNEI. CDR3 size: 13 residues. The whole variable domain, remainder taken from reference TRBV2 and TRBJ2-7, is EPEVTQTPSHQVTQMGQEVILRCVPISNHLYFYWYRQILGQKVEFLVSFYNNEISEKSEIFDDQFSVERPDGSNFTLKIRSTKLEDSAMYFCASSAQTVGEQYFGPGTRLTVT.

In nucleotides, the CDR3 is TGTGCCTGGCAAATCCGGGACAGGGAGCTGTTTTTT. Encoded protein: CAWQIRDRELFF. The genes are TRBV30 and TRBJ2-2; a weak D match, TRBD1 (6 bases). Germline CDR1 GTSNPN, CDR2 SVGIG (reference sequence). The length of the CDR3 is 12 residues. Trimming removed 5 bases at V and 9 bases at J, with 13 bases between.

The gene calls are TRBV20-1 and TRBJ2-5; no clear D gene. V was clipped by 6 bases and J by 7 bases, with 21 bases between them. CDR1 DFQATT and CDR2 SNEGSKA come from the germline V gene (reference sequence). The CDR3 has 14 residues. CDR3 loop: CSAMRNSIFGTQYF. The CDR3 DNA reads as TGCAGTGCCATGAGGAATAGCATTTTCGGGACCCAGTACTTC.

The chain recombines TRBV5-1 with TRBJ2-7; D might be TRBD1 (5 bases). This CDR3 is built from 15 residues. Germline values: CDR1 SGHRS, CDR2 YFSETQ. V was shortened by 0 bases and J by 2 bases, with 12 bases between the two germline ends. CDR3 DNA sequence: TGCGCCAGCAGCTTGGGCCCTTTGACAGCCTACGAGCAGTACTTC. Its protein product is CASSLGPLTAYEQYF. Complete variable domain (other parts from reference TRBV5-1 and TRBJ2-7): KAGVTQTPRYLIKTRGQQVTLSCSPISGHRSVSWYQQTPGQGLQFLFEYFSETQRNKGNFPGRFSGRQFSNSRSEMNVSTLELGDSALYLCASSLGPLTAYEQYFGPGTRLTVT.

This clonotype was counted a few times. CDR3 protein: CASSPPGGTFGEQYF. The CDR3 DNA is TGTGCCAGCAGTCCCCCGGGGGGGACGTTTGGCGAGCAGTACTTC. The chain recombines TRBV27 with TRBJ2-7; 8 nucleotides agree with TRBD2. This CDR3 is built from 15 residues. Trimming cost V 5 bases and J 6 bases; bases outside gene matches: 12. Germline lookup yields CDR1 MNHEY and CDR2 SMNVEV (reference sequence).

This clonotype was counted ten times or more. The junction departs from germline at one end; a sequencing error may be responsible. The chain has TRBV7-6 and TRBJ2-2, with 7 bases identical to TRBD2. Germline CDR1 is SGHVS and CDR2 is FNYEAQ. The CDR3 totals 15 residues. CDR3 protein: CASSFPRGNPGELFF. DNA for the CDR3: TGTGCCAGCAGCTTCCCGCGGGGGAACCCCGGGGAGCTGTTTTTT.

The rearrangement links TRBV10-3 to TRBJ2-5; 8 bases are shared with TRBD1. CDR3 length: 16 amino acids. The V gene's germline CDR1 is ENHRY and CDR2 SYGVKD. The junction had 12 bases not matched to a gene; V was cut back by 4 bases and J by 5 bases. The CDR3 DNA follows: TGTGCCATCAGTGGTCTCCCCGTGGGACAGGCGGAGACCCAGTACTTC. This sequence encodes CAISGLPVGQAETQYF.

Only a few counts were recorded for this clonotype. The J gene is TRBJ2-7, the V gene TRBV7-9; D assignment may be TRBD1 or TRBD2 (5 bases each). This CDR3 is 13 amino acids long. The germline CDR1 and CDR2 sequences are SEHNR and FQNEAQ (reference sequence). The V end was cut by 1 base, the J end by 7 bases, with 11 bases between. The CDR3 spells CASSLVYWGEQYF. The DNA of the CDR3 is TGTGCCAGCAGCTTAGTCTATTGGGGGGAGCAGTACTTC.

The V call is TRBV12-3 or TRBV12-4, the J call TRBJ1-5; D remains unclear. CDR3 length: 12 residues. The V end lost 5 bases, the J end lost 7 bases, and 9 bases lay between the germline ends. CDR3 coding DNA: TGTGCCAGCAGTCTCCAGCCGCAGCCCCAGCATTTT. It encodes CASSLQPQPQHF.